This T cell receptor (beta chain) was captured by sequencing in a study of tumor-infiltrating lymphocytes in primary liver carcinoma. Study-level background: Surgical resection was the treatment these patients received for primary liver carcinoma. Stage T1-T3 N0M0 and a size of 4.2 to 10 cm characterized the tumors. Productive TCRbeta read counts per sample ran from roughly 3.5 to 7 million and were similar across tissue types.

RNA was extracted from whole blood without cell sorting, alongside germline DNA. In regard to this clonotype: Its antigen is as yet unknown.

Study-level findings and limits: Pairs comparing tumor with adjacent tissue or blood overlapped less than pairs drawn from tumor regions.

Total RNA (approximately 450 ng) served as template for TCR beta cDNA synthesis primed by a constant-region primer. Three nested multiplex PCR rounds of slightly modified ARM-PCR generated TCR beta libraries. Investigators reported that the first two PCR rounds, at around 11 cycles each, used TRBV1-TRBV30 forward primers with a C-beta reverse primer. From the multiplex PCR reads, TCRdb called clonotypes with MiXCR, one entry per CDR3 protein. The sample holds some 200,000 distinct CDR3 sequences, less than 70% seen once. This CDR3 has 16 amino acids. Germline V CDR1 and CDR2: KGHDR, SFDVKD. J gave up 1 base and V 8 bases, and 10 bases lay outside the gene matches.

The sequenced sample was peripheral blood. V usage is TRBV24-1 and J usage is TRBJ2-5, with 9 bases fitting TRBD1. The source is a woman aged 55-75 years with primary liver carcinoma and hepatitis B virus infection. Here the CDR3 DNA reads TGTGCCACCATTACACGCCCGGGACAGGGCCAAGAGACCCAGTACTTC. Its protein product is CATITRPGQGQETQYF.